One sample yielded the 19 T cell receptor beta chains listed below, sequenced in a study of CD8+CD57+ T cells in acquired aplastic anemia. Using genomic DNA as the template, TCR beta VDJ and CDR3 profiling was carried out. TCRdb called the reads again in MiXCR, with one record for every CDR3 protein. This sample has more than 150,000 distinct CDR3 sequences; 45% to 60% occur once, and the top ten carry approximately 12%. The authors sequenced patients whose flow cytometry had shown CD8+CD57+ cell expansion. Sequenced input: sorted CD4+, CD8+, or CD8+CD57+ T cells (not recorded which) from PBMCs. Receptor source: a human donor with aplastic anemia.

There are many counts of this clonotype. At one boundary the junction diverges from the germline segment, which might be a read error. The rearrangement links TRBV11-2 to TRBJ1-1, with D possibly matching TRBD1 (6 bases). Germline loops: CDR1 SGHAT, CDR2 FQNNGV. The CDR3 sequence is 18 residues long. This CDR3 is CASSIDWGGGRVVTEAFF. CDR3 DNA sequence: TGTGCCAGCAGCATAGACTGGGGCGGGGGCAGGGTGGTCACTGAAGCTTTCTTT. The full variable domain, rest sourced from reference TRBV11-2 and TRBJ1-1, is EAGVAQSPRYKIIEKRQSVAFWCNPISGHATLYWYQQILGQGPKLLIQFQNNGVVDDSQLPKDRFSAERLKGVDSTLKIQPAKLEDSAVYLCASSIDWGGGRVVTEAFFGQGTRLTVV.

This chain connects TRBV24-1 to TRBJ2-1, with D perhaps TRBD2 (5 bases). The CDR3 has 13 residues. Trimming removed 3 bases at V and 8 bases at J, with 10 bases between. Germline CDR1 reads KGHDR; CDR2 reads SFDVKD. CDR3 bases: TGTGCCACCAGTGATCCCGAGAGGGATGAGCAGTTCTTC. Its protein is CATSDPERDEQFF.

This clonotype was seen only once. The V gene is TRBV7-2, the J gene TRBJ2-1, with TRBD2 identical over 12 bases. Germline-derived CDR1 and CDR2 are SGHTA and FQGNSA. Trimming cost V 6 bases and J 10 bases; bases outside gene matches: 4. The CDR3 has 13 residues. The chain's CDR3 is CASRTSGGAEQFF. Here the CDR3 DNA reads TGTGCCAGCAGGACTAGCGGGGGAGCCGAGCAGTTCTTC.

This clonotype was detected many times. V gene TRBV9 combines with J gene TRBJ2-7, with 9 nucleotides matching TRBD2. The CDR3 runs to 15 residues. Germline CDR1 is SGDLS and CDR2 is YYNGEE. The J segment lost 1 base and the V segment lost 4 bases, leaving 6 bases of the junction unmatched. The CDR3 is CASSPSGGTSYEQYF. CDR3 nucleotides: TGTGCCAGCAGCCCCAGCGGGGGGACTTCCTACGAGCAGTACTTC.

Comments on this clonotype: This could be a read error, since a much larger clone is one nucleotide away. The rearrangement uses TRBV19 and TRBJ1-6; 10 nucleotides align to TRBD1. CDR1 and CDR2 (germline): LNHDA, SQIVND (reference sequence). This CDR3 region has 15 residues. CDR3: CASGIGQGVGSPLHF. CDR3 DNA sequence: TGTGCCAGTGGTATAGGACAGGGGGTTGGTTCACCCCTCCACTTT.

In its sample, this clonotype was seen a few times. The V call is TRBV6-1, the J call TRBJ1-2, with TRBD1 matching 9 bases. V was pared by 2 bases and J by 6 bases, with 10 bases of the junction left unmatched. The length of the CDR3 is 16 residues. Germline V gene lookup returns CDR1 MNHNS and CDR2 SASEGT. CDR3 coding DNA: TGTGCCAGCAGTGAATTGGCGGGGACAGGGATCGATGGCTACACCTTC. Protein: CASSELAGTGIDGYTF.

This clonotype was seen ten or more times. The V gene is TRBV2, the J gene TRBJ1-6; D might be TRBD1 (6 bases). V shed 4 bases and J shed 11 bases, with 15 bases lying between them. Germline V lookup: CDR1 SNHLY, CDR2 FYNNEI. This CDR3 comprises 14 residues. CDR3 protein: CASSVPQGVAPLHF. In DNA, the CDR3 is TGTGCCAGCAGTGTTCCACAGGGTGTTGCACCCCTCCACTTT.

The genes are TRBV24-1 and TRBJ2-7; D not certain. Germline V gene data show CDR1 as KGHDR and CDR2 as SFDVKD. V was shortened by 3 bases and J by 3 bases, with 8 bases between the two germline ends. CDR3 length: 13 amino acids. The CDR3 loop reads CATSDGPGYEQYF. CDR3 in DNA: TGTGCCACCAGTGATGGACCGGGCTACGAGCAGTACTTC.

The chain carries TRBV25-1 and TRBJ1-6; D remains ambiguous. In germline, CDR1 is MGHDK, CDR2 SYGVNS. V was pared by 3 bases and J by 4 bases, with 4 bases between. This CDR3 is built from 13 residues. CDR3 residues: CASSDSYNSPLHF. CDR3 sequence (DNA): TGTGCCAGCAGTGACAGTTATAATTCACCCCTCCACTTT. Full variable domain (outside the CDR3, taken from reference TRBV25-1 and TRBJ1-6): EADIYQTPRYLVIGTGKKITLECSQTMGHDKMYWYQQDPGMELHLIHYSYGVNSTEKGDLSSESTVSRIRTEHFPLTLESARPSHTSQYLCASSDSYNSPLHFGNGTRLTVT.

This clonotype was recorded many times. The rearrangement links TRBV11-3 to TRBJ2-7, with D maybe TRBD1 (6 bases). The V gene's germline CDR1 is SGHNT and CDR2 YENEEA. V lost 0 bases and J 2 bases, leaving 11 bases between the germline ends. This CDR3 region has 15 residues. The CDR3 sequence is CASSLEGDTTYEQYF. The CDR3, as DNA: TGTGCCAGCAGCTTAGAAGGGGACACCACCTACGAGCAGTACTTC.

The V and J genes are TRBV19 and TRBJ2-3, with 8 bases fitting TRBD1. The V and J ends lost 6 bases and 3 bases, in that order; junction bases with no gene match: 5. Germline V gene lookup returns CDR1 LNHDA and CDR2 SQIVND (reference sequence). The CDR3 has 14 amino acids. This chain's CDR3 is CASSNRGVTDTQYF. The CDR3 DNA sequence: TGTGCCAGTAGCAACAGGGGGGTTACAGATACGCAGTATTTT.

On this clonotype: Being one base from a much bigger clone, this may be a read error. The V and J genes are TRBV3-1 and TRBJ2-5; TRBD2 matches 8 bases. Germline CDR1 and CDR2: LGHDT and YNNKEL (reference sequence). The CDR3 runs to 15 residues. The CDR3 here is CASSQGAAGVKTRYF. In nucleotides, the CDR3 is TGTGCCAGCAGCCAAGGGGCAGCGGGGGTAAAGACCCGGTACTTC.

V is TRBV5-1 and J is TRBJ1-1; D remains unclear. Germline CDR1 is SGHRS and CDR2 is YFSETQ. The CDR3 sequence is 14 residues long. Trimming shortened V by 4 bases and J by 1 base, and 11 bases separated the two germline ends. CDR3 sequence (DNA): TGCGCCAGCAGCGCTAGTATAGGGAACACTGAAGCTTTCTTT. It translates to CASSASIGNTEAFF. The variable domain in full, completed from reference TRBV5-1 and TRBJ1-1, reads KAGVTQTPRYLIKTRGQQVTLSCSPISGHRSVSWYQQTPGQGLQFLFEYFSETQRNKGNFPGRFSGRQFSNSRSEMNVSTLELGDSALYLCASSASIGNTEAFFGQGTRLTVV.

The genes are TRBV7-1 and TRBJ2-3; 13 bases match TRBD2. TRBV7-1 is annotated as an ORF whose role is uncertain. V lost 5 bases, J lost 2 bases, and 10 bases stayed unmatched. The CDR3 loop spans 18 amino acids. The CDR3 nucleotides are TGTGCCAGCAGCCCAGGACTAGCGGGGGCCTTAACCACAGATACGCAGTATTTT. Its translation: CASSPGLAGALTTDTQYF.

In its sample, this clonotype was seen once. The chain joins TRBV2 to TRBJ2-7; D gene ambiguous. Germline-derived CDR1 and CDR2 are SNHLY and FYNNEI. The CDR3 consists of 13 residues. V gave up 6 bases and J gave up 4 bases, with 13 bases separating them. The CDR3, as DNA: TGTGCCAGCAGAAGGACGGCCGAGTACGAGCAGTACTTC. It translates to CASRRTAEYEQYF.

V is TRBV4-3 and J is TRBJ2-3; D is undetermined. The CDR3 covers 13 residues. The V end lost 4 bases, the J end lost 6 bases, and 11 bases lay between the germline ends. CDR1 is LGHNA, CDR2 YSLEER, per germline. The CDR3 DNA is TGCGCCAGCAGCCTAAGCGTAGGGGATACGCAGTATTTT. This encodes CASSLSVGDTQYF.

This chain connects TRBV19 to TRBJ1-1; D is unresolved. Trimming removed 2 bases at V and 4 bases at J, with 11 bases between. The CDR3 loop spans 14 amino acids. The germline V gene has CDR1 LNHDA and CDR2 SQIVND (reference sequence). The CDR3 region is CASSILSRGTEAFF. The CDR3 DNA reads TGTGCCAGTAGTATATTGTCTCGGGGCACTGAAGCTTTCTTT.

As regards this clonotype: A read error may explain this, as a much larger clone is one base away. The chain recombines TRBV11-3 with TRBJ2-3; D unresolved. Germline V lookup: CDR1 SGHNT, CDR2 YENEEA. The CDR3 totals 14 residues. The CDR3 DNA reads as TGTGCCAGCGGCTTAGGGCCCAACACAGATACGCAGTATTTT. Amino acids: CASGLGPNTDTQYF.

This clonotype occurred a few times. This chain links TRBV7-8 with TRBJ2-7, with D uncertain. This CDR3 is built from 12 residues. The germline V gene encodes CDR1 SGHVS and CDR2 FQNEAQ. Trimming shortened V by 4 bases and J by 0 bases, and 4 bases separated the two germline ends. Written as DNA, the CDR3 is TGTGCCAGCAGCTGGAGCTCCTACGAGCAGTACTTC. It translates to CASSWSSYEQYF.